This T cell receptor beta chain stems from a study of T cells after somatic rescue of genetic block. Assay used: immunoSEQ multiplex PCR; TCRdb lists only in-frame clones, some missing. This sample carries 60,000 to 75,000 clones, around 90% of them seen once, and the ten largest clones take approximately 3%. This CDR3 is 14 amino acids long. The V end was cut by 0 bases, the J end by 5 bases, with 11 bases between. CDR1 is SGHKS and CDR2 is YYEKEE in the germline V gene (reference sequence). The source material was peripheral blood mononuclear cells (PBMCs). The chain uses TRBV5-5 and TRBJ1-2; no definite D call. This sequence originates from a man aged 35 to 55. In nucleotides, the CDR3 is TGTGCCAGCAGCTTGGTAGATGTCGGGTATGGCTACACCTTC. Translation: CASSLVDVGYGYTF.